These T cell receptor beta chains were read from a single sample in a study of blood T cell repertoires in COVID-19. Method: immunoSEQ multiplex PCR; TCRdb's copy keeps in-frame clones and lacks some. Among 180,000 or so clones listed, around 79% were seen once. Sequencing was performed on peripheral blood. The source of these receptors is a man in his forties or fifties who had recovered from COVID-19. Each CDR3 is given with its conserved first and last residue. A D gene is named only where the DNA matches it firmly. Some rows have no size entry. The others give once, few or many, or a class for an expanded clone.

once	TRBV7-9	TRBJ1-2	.	CASSRGDRGPNYGYTF
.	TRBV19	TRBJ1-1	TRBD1	CASSMDREAEAFF
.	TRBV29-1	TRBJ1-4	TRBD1	CSARGQDEKLFF
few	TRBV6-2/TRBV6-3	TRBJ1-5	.	CASSRPGGPQHF
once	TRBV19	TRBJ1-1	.	CASSRTAPNTEAFF
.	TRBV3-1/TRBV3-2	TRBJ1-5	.	CASSQNRVQPQHF
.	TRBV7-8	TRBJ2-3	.	CASSPLVQDTQYF
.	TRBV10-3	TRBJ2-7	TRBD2	CAIRTTSGGYEQYF
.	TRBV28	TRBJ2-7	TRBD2	CASSIAGGLAYEQYF
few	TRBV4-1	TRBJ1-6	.	CASSQEPAVPPLHF
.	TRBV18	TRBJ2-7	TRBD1	CASSPPTGVYEQYF
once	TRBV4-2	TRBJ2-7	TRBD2	CASSPGLAGSYEQYF
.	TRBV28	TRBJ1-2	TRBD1	CASRERQGANGKNYGYTF
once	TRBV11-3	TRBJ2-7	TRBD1	CASSHLPGGMQYF